This TCR beta chain was captured by sequencing in a study of blood T cells in healthy people across ages. In this sample, this clonotype turned up a few times. Per-sample yields of isolated PBMCs were at least 6.5 million. For the second PCR, which ran for about 7 to 12 cycles, a sample-barcoded 5' primer and a J-beta primer mix were used. From the 5' RACE reads, TCRdb called clonotypes with MiXCR, one entry per CDR3 protein. The sample has about 1.7 million distinct CDR3 sequences, about 28% seen once. The receptor comes from a woman under 40 in good health. The sample taken for sequencing was blood.

In DNA, the CDR3 is TGTGCCAGCAGCCCTGGACAGGGAAAAACTAAGGGGTCCTACGAGCAGTACTTC. Translation: CASSPGQGKTKGSYEQYF. This chain joins TRBV6-5 and TRBJ2-7; 8 bases are shared with TRBD1. The junction had 17 bases not matched to a gene; V was cut back by 6 bases and J by 1 base. The CDR3 extends over 18 amino acids. CDR1 is MNHEY and CDR2 is SVGAGI in the germline V gene.